Given below is one TCR beta chain in context. Its cognate antigen is unknown. This sample also contains other DNA sequences that code for the same CDR3. The sample belongs to a study of OX40 agonist ivuxolimab in advanced cancers. The overall study: Subjects had a mean age of approximately 60 years, with a range of about 23 to 90; just over 80% were male. General observations from the study: Mean expanded clone counts were higher in CD8+ than CD4+ T cells.

The CDR3 consists of 14 residues. CDR1 is SQVTM, CDR2 ANQGSEA, per germline. V was clipped by 7 bases and J by 7 bases; unmatched bases: 10. Assay: immunoSEQ multiplex PCR; the TCRdb copy retains only in-frame clones and omits some. The sample has some 99,000 clones; approximately 88% are singletons. The clonotype was recovered from an adult with an advanced solid tumor such as melanoma, head and neck, liver or kidney cancer. This specimen was CD4+ or CD8+ T cells sorted from blood, taken in a trial of the OX40 agonist ivuxolimab. The chain is built from TRBV29-1 and TRBJ1-2; 12 positions match TRBD1. This CDR3 reads CSAAGTGGGGGYTF. Written as DNA, the CDR3 is TGCAGCGCGGCCGGGACAGGGGGCGGGGGTGGCTACACCTTC.